A selection of T cell receptor beta chains follows, all from one sample in a study of control samples from healthy donors and cancer patients. Profiling relied on immunoSEQ multiplex PCR, and the TCRdb table lists in-frame clones only, not all of them. This table has around 140,000 clones, 92% appearing once. Specimen: blood. These receptors all come from a woman in her 50s in good health. Both conserved end residues are part of each CDR3. The size field is filled for only some rows; it gives once, few, many or a size class.

clone_size	v_call	j_call	cdr3_aa
-	TRBV28	TRBJ1-2	CASSLFGDGYTF
-	TRBV6-6	TRBJ2-7	CASSSAVVYEQYF
-	TRBV6-5	TRBJ2-7	CASRADRYEQYF
-	TRBV27	TRBJ1-4	CASSLSLGDRGGEKLFF
once	TRBV6-2/TRBV6-3	TRBJ1-5	CASSYRDGLGPQHF
-	TRBV2	TRBJ1-1	CAVRGGSNTEAFF
-	TRBV6-5	TRBJ1-1	CASKLRDTEAFF
once	TRBV11-2	TRBJ2-2	CASSLEGSTGELFF
once	TRBV10-2	TRBJ1-5	CASRGQGHQPQHF
-	TRBV7-6	TRBJ2-7	CASSKREGQYEQYF
-	TRBV14	TRBJ2-1	CASSSTGGGGNEQFF
-	TRBV20-1	TRBJ2-2	CSASRVDRNTGELFF
-	TRBV10-2	TRBJ2-1	CASSDILAGVVRVNEQFF
-	TRBV5-1	TRBJ2-5	CASRSGQGAQETQYF
-	TRBV19	TRBJ1-6	CASSVQGSINSPLHF
-	TRBV5-6	TRBJ2-3	CASSRQVTDTQYF
-	TRBV7-6	TRBJ1-5	CASSLNDYSNQPQHF
-	TRBV12-3/TRBV12-4	TRBJ1-2	CASRSNYYGYTF
-	TRBV2	TRBJ1-1	CASGPVTGGAFF
-	TRBV4-2	TRBJ1-5	CASSQVRENDQPQHF
-	TRBV5-1	TRBJ1-6	CASSLTNSLNSPLHF
-	TRBV6-5	TRBJ1-6	CASSPRQGIPPLHF
-	TRBV7-9	TRBJ2-1	CASSFIMPGNNEQFF
once	TRBV4-1	TRBJ1-4	CASSQEGRGREKLFF
-	TRBV3-1/TRBV3-2	TRBJ2-2	CASSQEGFPGELFF
-	TRBV6-5	TRBJ2-3	CASSYSAGGLGDTQYF
-	TRBV6-2/TRBV6-3	TRBJ2-1	CASSYLSGAQSNEQFF
-	TRBV5-5	TRBJ2-2	CASSFSPGRGGGELFF
-	TRBV15	TRBJ2-7	CATSRGTGYEQYF
-	TRBV28	TRBJ2-2	CASSSPRWTGGSGELFF
-	TRBV19	TRBJ2-4	CASSMGQGVMWNIQYF
-	TRBV30	TRBJ1-2	CAWTLGSSYTF
-	TRBV7-6	TRBJ1-5	CASSLAPGLNNQPQHF
-	TRBV6-5	TRBJ1-2	CASRGQGNYGYTF
once	TRBV29-1	TRBJ1-1	CSARRGEVETEAFF
-	TRBV4-2	TRBJ1-1	CASSQTGGGTEAFF
-	TRBV18	TRBJ1-2	CASSPGSFNYGYTF
-	TRBV6-5	TRBJ1-1	CASFFPGARTEAFF
-	TRBV29-1	TRBJ2-5	CSVEKRDTGEGTQYF
-	TRBV7-8	TRBJ1-5	CASSITLRVNQPQHF
-	TRBV19	TRBJ2-2	CASSMAGEVRTPGELFF
-	TRBV6-5	TRBJ1-6	CASRDQNSPLHF
-	TRBV9	TRBJ2-6	CASSARDWDYNSGANVLTF
-	TRBV19	TRBJ1-2	CASSGRSQANEGYTF
-	TRBV10-3	TRBJ2-7	CAISPQTYEQYF
-	TRBV5-4	TRBJ1-1	CASSLGSGINTEAFF
-	TRBV10-1	TRBJ2-3	CASSESLGDTQYF
-	TRBV12-3/TRBV12-4	TRBJ1-1	CASRGGRLTAFF
-	TRBV5-1	TRBJ1-6	CASSPGQGRGNSPLHF
-	TRBV30	TRBJ2-5	CAWSVRGRETQYF
-	TRBV12-5	TRBJ1-2	CASGLVLSLGQRGDYGYTF
-	TRBV5-1	TRBJ1-2	CASSLLGGQGTDGYTF
-	TRBV11-2	TRBJ1-1	CASSFGWLTPNTEAFF
-	TRBV28	TRBJ1-1	CASSYRVRTEAFF
-	TRBV7-8	TRBJ1-2	CASSSQDSYTF
-	TRBV5-6	TRBJ2-3	CASSRPGQGSPDTQYF
-	TRBV5-1	TRBJ2-3	CASSLGGSGISTDTQYF
once	TRBV7-2	TRBJ2-7	CASSHGRKSYEQYF
-	TRBV3-1/TRBV3-2	TRBJ2-2	CASSPGWLAGAGGELFF